Listed here is a single TCR beta chain. CDR1 MNHEY and CDR2 SVGAGI come from the germline V gene. The CDR3 runs 12 residues. Deletions cut 10 bases from V and 6 bases from J, with 16 bases between. The sample comes from a study of blood T cells in healthy people across ages. A second PCR of roughly 7 to 11 cycles used a sample-barcoded 5' primer and a J-beta primer mix. One entry per CDR3 protein, called by TCRdb with MiXCR from the 5' RACE reads. The sample has 1.5 million to 2 million distinct CDR3 sequences; roughly two fifths are singletons. The rearrangement joins TRBV6-5 to TRBJ2-7; D is perhaps TRBD1 or TRBD2 (5 bases each). The sample taken for sequencing was blood. The sequence was collected from a human donor in good health. CDR3: CAIGRGRGEQYF. The DNA of the CDR3 is TGTGCCATCGGACGGGGCCGGGGCGAGCAGTACTTC.